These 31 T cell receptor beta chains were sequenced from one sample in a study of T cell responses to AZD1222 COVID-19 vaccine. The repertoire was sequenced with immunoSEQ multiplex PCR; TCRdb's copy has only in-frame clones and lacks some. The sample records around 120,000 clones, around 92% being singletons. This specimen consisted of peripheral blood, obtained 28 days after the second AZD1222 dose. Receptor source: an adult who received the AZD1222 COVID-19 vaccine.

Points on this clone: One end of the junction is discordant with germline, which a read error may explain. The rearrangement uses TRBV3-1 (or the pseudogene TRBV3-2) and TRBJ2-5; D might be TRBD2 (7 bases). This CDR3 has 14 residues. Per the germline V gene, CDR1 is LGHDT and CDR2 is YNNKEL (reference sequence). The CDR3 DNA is TGTGCCAGCACCCAACGGGGGGCTGTAGAGACCCAGTACTTC. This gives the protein CASTQRGAVETQYF.

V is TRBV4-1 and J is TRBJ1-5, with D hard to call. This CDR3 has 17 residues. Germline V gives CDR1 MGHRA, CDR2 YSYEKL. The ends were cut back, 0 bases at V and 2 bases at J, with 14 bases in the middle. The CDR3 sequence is CASSQDPGPSRNQPQHF. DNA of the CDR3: TGCGCCAGCAGCCAAGACCCCGGACCTTCACGCAATCAGCCCCAGCATTTT.

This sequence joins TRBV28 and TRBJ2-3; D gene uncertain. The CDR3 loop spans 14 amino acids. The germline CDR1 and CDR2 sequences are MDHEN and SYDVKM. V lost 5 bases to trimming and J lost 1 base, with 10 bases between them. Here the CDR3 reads CASSPLMGTDTQYF. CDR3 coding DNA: TGTGCCAGCAGTCCCTTGATGGGCACAGATACGCAGTATTTT.

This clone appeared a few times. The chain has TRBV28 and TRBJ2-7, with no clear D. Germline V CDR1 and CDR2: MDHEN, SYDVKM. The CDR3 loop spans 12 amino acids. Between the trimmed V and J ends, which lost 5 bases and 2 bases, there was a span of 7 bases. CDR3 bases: TGTGCCAGCAGTGATAGAACCTACGAGCAGTACTTC. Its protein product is CASSDRTYEQYF.

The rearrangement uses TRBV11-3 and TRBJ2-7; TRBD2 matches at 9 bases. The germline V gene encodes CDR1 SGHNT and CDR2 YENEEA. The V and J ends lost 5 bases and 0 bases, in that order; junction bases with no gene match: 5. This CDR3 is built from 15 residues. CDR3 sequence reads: CASSRGGGDSYEQYF. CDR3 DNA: TGTGCCAGCAGCCGCGGGGGGGGAGACTCCTACGAGCAGTACTTC.

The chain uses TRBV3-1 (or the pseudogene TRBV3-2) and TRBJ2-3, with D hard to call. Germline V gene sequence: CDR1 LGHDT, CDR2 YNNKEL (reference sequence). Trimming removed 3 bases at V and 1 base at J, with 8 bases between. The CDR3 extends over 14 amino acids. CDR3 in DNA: TGTGCCAGCAGCCACCCGACTCGCACAGATACGCAGTATTTT. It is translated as CASSHPTRTDTQYF.

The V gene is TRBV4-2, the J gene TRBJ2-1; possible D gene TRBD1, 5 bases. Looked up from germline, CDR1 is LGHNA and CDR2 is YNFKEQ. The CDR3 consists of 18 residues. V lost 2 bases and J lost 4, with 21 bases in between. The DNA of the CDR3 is TGTGCCAGCAGCCAAAATGTTTTAGGTGGACACCTTTACAATGAGCAGTTCTTC. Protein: CASSQNVLGGHLYNEQFF.

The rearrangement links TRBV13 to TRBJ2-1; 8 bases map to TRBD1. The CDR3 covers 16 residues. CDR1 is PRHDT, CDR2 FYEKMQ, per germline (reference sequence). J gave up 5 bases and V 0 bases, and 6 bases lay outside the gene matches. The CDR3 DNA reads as TGTGCCAGCAGCTTAGGGTACAGGGGGTTTGACAATGAGCAGTTCTTC. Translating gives CASSLGYRGFDNEQFF.

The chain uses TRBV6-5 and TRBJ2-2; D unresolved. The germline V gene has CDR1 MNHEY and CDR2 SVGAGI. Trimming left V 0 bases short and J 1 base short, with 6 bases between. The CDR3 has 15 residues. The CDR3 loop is CASSYSNRNTGELFF. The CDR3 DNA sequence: TGTGCCAGCAGTTACTCGAACAGGAACACCGGGGAGCTGTTTTTT.

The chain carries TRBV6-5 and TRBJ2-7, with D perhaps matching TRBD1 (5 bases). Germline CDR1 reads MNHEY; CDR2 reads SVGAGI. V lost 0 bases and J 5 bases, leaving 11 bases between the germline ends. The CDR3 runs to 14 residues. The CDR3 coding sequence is TGTGCCAGCAGTTACTCCGGGCAGGGTCACGAGCAGTACTTC. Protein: CASSYSGQGHEQYF.

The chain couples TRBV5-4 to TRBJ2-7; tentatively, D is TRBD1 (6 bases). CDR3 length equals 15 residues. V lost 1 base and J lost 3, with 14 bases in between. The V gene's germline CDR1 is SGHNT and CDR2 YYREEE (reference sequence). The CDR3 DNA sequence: TGTGCCAGCAGCTTGCCGGACAGTCTTAACTACGAGCAGTACTTC. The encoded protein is CASSLPDSLNYEQYF. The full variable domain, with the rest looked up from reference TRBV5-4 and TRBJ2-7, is ETGVTQSPTHLIKTRGQQVTLRCSSQSGHNTVSWYQQALGQGPQFIFQYYREEENGRGNFPPRFSGLQFPNYSSELNVNALELDDSALYLCASSLPDSLNYEQYFGPGTRLTVT.

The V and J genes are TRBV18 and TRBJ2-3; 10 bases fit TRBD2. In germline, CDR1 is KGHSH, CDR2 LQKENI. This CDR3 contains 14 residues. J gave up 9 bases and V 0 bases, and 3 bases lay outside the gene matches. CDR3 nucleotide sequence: TGTGCCAGCTCACCACCAGCGGGGGGGCCCACGCAGTATTTT. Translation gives CASSPPAGGPTQYF.

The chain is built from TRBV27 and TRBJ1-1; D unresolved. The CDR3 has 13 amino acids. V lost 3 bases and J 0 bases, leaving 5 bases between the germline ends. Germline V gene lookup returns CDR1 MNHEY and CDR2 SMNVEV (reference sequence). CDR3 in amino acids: CASSFLVNTEAFF. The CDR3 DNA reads TGTGCCAGCAGTTTTTTAGTGAACACTGAAGCTTTCTTT.

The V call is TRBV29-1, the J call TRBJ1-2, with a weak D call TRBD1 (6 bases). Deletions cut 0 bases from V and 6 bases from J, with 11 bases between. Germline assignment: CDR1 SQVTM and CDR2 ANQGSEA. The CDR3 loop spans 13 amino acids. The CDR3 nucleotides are TGCAGCGTTGAAGATCCTTGGACAGATGGCTACACCTTC. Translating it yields CSVEDPWTDGYTF. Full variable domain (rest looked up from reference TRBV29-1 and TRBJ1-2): SAVISQKPSRDICQRGTSLTIQCQVDSQVTMMFWYRQQPGQSLTLIATANQGSEATYESGFVIDKFPISRPNLTFSTLTVSNMSPEDSSIYLCSVEDPWTDGYTFGSGTRLTVV.

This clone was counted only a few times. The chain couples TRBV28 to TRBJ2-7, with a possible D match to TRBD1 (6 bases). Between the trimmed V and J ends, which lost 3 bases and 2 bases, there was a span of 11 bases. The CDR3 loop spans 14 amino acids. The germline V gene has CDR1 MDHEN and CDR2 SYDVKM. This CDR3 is CASSFGQITYEQYF. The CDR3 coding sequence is TGTGCCAGCAGTTTTGGACAGATTACCTACGAGCAGTACTTC.

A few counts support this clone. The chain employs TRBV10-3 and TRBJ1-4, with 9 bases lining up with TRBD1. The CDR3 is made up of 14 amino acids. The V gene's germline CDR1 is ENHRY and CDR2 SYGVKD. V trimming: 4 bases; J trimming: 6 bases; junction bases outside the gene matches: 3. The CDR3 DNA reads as TGTGCCATCAGTGCACAGGGGGCGGATGAAAAACTGTTTTTT. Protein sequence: CAISAQGADEKLFF.

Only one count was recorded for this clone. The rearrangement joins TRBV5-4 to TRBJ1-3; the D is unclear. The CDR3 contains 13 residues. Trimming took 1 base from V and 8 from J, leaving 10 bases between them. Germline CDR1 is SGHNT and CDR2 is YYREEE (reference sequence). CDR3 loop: CASSLPQRDTIYF. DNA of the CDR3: TGTGCCAGCAGCTTGCCACAGAGAGACACCATATATTTT.

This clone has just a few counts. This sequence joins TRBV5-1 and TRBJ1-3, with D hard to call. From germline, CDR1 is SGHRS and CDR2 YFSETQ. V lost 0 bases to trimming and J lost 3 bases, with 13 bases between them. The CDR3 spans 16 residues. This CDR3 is CASSLVAGHSGNTIYF. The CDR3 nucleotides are TGCGCCAGCAGCTTGGTAGCTGGGCACAGTGGAAACACCATATATTTT.

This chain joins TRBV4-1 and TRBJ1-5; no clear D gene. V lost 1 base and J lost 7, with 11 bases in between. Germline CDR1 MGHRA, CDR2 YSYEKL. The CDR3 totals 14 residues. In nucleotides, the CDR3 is TGCGCCAGCAGCCAAGGTGGGGTGTTACAGCCCCAGCATTTT. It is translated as CASSQGGVLQPQHF.

The CDR3 loop is CASRGKTGWTEAFF. The CDR3 DNA reads as TGTGCCAGCAGGGGAAAGACAGGGTGGACTGAAGCTTTCTTT. The chain has TRBV2 and TRBJ1-1, with 7 bases matching TRBD1. Per the germline V gene, CDR1 is SNHLY and CDR2 is FYNNEI. V was pared by 6 bases and J by 5 bases, with 9 bases of the junction left unmatched. CDR3 length: 14 amino acids.

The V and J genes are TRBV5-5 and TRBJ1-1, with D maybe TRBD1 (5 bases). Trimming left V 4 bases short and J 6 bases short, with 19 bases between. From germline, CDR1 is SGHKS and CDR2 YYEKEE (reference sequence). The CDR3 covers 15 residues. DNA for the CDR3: TGTGCCAGCAGCAACCAACAATTGAGGGGCCCTGAAGCTTTCTTT. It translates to CASSNQQLRGPEAFF.

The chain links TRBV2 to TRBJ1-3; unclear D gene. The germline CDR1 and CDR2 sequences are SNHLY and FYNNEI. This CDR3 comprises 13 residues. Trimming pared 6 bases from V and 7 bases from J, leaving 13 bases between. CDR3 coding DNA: TGTGCCAGCAGGGGAGATACTTTGAACACCATATATTTT. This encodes CASRGDTLNTIYF.

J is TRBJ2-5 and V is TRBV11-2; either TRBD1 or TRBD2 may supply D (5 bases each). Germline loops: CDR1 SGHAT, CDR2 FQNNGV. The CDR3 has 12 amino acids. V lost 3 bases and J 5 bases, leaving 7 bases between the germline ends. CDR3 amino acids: CASSLGRETQYF. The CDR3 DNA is TGTGCCAGCAGCTTGGGACGGGAGACCCAGTACTTC.

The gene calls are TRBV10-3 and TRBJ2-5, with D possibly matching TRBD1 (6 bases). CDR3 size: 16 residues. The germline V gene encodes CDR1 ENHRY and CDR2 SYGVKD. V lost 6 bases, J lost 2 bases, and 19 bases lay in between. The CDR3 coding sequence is TGTGCCATCAGCGCCACAGGGAACGCGGGTCAAGAGACCCAGTACTTC. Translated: CAISATGNAGQETQYF.

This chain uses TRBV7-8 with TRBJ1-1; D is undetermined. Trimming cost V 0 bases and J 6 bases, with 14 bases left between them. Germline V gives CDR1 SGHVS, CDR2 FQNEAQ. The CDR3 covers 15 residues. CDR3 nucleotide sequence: TGTGCCAGCAGCTTAGCTGGTCCGGCAAGTGCTGAAGCTTTCTTT. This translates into CASSLAGPASAEAFF.

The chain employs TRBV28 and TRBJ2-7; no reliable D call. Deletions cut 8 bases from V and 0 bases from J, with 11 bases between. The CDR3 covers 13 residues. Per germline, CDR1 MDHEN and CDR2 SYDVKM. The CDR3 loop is CASASRPSYEQYF. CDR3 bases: TGTGCCAGCGCCAGTCGGCCCTCCTACGAGCAGTACTTC.

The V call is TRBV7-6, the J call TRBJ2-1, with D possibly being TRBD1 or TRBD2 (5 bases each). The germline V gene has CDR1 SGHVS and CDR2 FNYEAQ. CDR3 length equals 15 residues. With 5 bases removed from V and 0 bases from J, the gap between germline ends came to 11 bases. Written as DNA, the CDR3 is TGTGCCAGCAGCCGGGACCGGAGCTCCTACAATGAGCAGTTCTTC. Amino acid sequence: CASSRDRSSYNEQFF.

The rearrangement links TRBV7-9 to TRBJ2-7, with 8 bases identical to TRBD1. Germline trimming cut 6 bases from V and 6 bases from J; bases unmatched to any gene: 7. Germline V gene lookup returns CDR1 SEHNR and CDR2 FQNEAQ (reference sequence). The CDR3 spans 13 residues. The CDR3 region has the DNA TGTGCCAGCAGACCGAAGGACAGGGTCGAGCAGTACTTC. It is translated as CASRPKDRVEQYF.

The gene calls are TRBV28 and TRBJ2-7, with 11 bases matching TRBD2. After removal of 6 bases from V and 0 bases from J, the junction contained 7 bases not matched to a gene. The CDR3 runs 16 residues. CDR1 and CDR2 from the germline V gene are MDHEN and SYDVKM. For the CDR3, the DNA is TGTGCCAGCAGCTCCCCTAGCGGGGGGAGCTCCTACGAGCAGTACTTC. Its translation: CASSSPSGGSSYEQYF. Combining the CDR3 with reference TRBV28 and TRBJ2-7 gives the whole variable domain DVKVTQSSRYLVKRTGEKVFLECVQDMDHENMFWYRQDPGLGLRLIYFSYDVKMKEKGDIPEGYSVSREKKERFSLILESASTNQTSMYLCASSSPSGGSSYEQYFGPGTRLTVT.

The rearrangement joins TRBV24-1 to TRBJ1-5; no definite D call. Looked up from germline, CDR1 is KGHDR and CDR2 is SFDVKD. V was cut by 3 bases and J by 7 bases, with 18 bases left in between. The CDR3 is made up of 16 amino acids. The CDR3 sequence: CATSDPRRGGHQPQHF. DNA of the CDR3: TGTGCCACCAGTGATCCCCGGCGGGGAGGTCACCAGCCCCAGCATTTT.

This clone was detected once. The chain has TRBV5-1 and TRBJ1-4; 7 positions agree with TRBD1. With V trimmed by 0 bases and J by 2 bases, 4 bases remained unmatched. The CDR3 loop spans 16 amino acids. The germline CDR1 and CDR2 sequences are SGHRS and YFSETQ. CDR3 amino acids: CASSLGGTETNEKLFF. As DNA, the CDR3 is TGCGCCAGCAGCTTGGGCGGGACAGAGACTAATGAAAAACTGTTTTTT.